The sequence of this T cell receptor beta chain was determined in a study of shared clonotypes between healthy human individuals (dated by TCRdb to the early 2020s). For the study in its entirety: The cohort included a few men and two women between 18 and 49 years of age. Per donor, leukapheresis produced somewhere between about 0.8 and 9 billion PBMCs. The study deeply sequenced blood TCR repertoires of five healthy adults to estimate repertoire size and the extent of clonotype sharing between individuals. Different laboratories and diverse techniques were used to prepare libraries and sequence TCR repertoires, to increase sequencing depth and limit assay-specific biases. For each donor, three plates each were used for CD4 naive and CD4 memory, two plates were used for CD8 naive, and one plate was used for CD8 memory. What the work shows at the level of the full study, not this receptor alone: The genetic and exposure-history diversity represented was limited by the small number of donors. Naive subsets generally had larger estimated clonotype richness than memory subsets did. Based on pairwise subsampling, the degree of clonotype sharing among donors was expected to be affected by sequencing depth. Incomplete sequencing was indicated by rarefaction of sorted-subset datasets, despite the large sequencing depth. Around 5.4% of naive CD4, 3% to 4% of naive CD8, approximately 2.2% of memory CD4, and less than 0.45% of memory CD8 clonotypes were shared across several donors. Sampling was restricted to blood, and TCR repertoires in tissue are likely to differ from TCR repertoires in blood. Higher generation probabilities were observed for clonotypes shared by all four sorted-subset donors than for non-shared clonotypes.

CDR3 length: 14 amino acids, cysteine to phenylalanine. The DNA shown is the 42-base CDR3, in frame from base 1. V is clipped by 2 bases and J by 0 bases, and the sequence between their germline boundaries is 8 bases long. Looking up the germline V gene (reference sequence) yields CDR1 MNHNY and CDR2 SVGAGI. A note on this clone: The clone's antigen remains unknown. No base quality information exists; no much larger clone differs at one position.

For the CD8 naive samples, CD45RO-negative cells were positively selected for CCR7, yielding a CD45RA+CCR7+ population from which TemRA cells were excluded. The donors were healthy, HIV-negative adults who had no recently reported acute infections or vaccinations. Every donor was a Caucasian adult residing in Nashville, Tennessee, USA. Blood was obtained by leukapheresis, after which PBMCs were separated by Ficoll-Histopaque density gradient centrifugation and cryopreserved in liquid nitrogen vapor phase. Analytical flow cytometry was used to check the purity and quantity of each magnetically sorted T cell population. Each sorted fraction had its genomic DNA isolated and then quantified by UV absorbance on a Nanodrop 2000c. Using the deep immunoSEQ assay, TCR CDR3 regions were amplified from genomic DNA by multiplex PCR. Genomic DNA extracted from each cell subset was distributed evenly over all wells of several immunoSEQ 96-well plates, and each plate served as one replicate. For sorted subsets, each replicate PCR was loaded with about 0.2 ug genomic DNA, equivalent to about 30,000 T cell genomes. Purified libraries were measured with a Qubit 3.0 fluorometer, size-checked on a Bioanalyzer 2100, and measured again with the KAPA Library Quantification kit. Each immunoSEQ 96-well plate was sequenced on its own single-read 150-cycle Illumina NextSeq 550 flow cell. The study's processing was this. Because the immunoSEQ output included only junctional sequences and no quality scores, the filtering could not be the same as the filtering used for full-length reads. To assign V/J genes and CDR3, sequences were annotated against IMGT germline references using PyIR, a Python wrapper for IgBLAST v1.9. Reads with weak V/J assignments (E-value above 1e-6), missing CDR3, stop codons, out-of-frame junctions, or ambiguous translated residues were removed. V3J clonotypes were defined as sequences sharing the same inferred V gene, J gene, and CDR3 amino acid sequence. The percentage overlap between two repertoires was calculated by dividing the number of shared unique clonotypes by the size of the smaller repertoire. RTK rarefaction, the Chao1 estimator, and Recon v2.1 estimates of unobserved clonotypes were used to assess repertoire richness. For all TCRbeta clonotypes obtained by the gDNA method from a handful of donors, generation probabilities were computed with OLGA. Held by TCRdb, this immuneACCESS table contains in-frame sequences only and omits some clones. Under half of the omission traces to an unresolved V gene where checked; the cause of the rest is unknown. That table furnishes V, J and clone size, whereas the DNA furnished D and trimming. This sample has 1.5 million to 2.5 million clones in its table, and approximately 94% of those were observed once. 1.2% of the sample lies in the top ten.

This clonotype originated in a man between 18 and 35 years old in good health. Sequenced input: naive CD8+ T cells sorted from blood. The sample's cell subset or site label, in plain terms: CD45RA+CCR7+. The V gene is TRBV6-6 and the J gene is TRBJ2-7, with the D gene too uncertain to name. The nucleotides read TGTGCCAGCAGTTACGGGCAGAACTCCTACGAGCAGTACTTC. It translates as CASSYGQNSYEQYF.